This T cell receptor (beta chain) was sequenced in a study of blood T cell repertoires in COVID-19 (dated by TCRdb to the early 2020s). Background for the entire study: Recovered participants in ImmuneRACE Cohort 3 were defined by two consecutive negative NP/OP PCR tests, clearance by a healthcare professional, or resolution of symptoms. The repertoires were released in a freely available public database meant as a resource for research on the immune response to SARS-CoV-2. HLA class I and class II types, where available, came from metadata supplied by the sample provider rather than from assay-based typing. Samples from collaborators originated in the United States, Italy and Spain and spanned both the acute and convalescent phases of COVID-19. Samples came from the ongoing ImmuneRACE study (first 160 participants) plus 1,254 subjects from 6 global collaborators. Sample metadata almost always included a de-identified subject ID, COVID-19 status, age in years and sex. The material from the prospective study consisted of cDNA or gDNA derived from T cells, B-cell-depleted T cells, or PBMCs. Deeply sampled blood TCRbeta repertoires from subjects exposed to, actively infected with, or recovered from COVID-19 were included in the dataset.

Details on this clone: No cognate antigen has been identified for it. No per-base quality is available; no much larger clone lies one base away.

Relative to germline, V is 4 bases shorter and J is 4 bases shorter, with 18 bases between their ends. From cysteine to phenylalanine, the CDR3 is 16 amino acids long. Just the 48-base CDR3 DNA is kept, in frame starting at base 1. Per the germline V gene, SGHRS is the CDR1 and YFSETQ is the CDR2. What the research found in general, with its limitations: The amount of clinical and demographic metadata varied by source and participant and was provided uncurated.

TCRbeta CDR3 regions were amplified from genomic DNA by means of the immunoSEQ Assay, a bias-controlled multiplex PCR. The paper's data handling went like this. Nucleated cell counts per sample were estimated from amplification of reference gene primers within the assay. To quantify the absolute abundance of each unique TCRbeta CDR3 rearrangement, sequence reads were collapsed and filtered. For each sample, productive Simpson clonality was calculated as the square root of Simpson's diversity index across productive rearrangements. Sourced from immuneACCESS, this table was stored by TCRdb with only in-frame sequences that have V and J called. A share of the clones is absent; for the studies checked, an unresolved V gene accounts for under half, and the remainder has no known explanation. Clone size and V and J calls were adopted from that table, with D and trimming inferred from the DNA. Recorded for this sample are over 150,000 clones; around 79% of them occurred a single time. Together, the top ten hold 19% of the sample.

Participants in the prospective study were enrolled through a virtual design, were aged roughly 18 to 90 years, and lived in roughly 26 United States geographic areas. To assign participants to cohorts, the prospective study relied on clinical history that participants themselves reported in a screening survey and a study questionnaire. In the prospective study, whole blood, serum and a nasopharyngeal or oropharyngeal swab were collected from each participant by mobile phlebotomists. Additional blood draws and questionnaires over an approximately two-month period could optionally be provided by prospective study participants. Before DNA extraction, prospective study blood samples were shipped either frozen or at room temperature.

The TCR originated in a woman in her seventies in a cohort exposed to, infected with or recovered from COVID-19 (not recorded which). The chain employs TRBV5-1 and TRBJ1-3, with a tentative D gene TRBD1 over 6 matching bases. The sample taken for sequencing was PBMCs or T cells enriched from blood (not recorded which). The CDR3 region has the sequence CASSRTEGALGNTIYF. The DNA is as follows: TGCGCCAGCAGCAGGACAGAAGGAGCCTTAGGAAACACCATATATTTT.